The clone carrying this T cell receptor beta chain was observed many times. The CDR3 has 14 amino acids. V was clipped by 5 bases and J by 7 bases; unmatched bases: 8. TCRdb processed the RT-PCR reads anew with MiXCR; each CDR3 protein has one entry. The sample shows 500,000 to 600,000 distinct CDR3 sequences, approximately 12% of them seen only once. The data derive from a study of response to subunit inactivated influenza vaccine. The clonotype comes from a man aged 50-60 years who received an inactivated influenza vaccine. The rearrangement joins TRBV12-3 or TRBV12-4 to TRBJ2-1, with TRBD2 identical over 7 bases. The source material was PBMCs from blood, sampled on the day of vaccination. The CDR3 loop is CASSLDSGRNEQFF. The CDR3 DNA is TGTGCCAGCAGTCTAGATAGCGGGCGGAATGAGCAGTTCTTC.